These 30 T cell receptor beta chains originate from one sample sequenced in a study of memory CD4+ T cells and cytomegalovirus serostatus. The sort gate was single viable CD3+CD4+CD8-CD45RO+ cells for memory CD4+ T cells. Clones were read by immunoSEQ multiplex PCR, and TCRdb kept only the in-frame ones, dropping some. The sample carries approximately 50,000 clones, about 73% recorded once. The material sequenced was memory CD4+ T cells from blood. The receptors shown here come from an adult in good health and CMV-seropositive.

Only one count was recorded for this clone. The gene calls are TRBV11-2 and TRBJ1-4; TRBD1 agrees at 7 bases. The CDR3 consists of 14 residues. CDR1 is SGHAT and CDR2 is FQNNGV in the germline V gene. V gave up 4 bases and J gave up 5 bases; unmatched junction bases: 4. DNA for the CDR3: TGTGCCAGCAGCTACCAGGGGGGGAATGAAAAACTGTTTTTT. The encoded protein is CASSYQGGNEKLFF.

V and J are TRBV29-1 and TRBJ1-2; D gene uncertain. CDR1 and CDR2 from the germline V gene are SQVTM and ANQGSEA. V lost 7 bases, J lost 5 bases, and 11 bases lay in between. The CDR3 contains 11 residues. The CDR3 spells CSAYLGYGYTF. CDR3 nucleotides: TGCAGCGCCTACCTAGGGTATGGCTACACCTTC.

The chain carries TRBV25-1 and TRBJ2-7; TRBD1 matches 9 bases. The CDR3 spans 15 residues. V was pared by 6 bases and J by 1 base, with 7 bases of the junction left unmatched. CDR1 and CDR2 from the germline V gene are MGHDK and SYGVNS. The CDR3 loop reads CASRLGQGNSYEQYF. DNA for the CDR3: TGTGCCAGCAGACTGGGACAGGGCAATTCCTACGAGCAGTACTTC.

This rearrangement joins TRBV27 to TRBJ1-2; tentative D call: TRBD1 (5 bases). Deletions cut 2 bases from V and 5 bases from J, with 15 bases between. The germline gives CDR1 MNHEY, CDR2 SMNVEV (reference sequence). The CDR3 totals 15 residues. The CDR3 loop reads CASSLEFDSPYGYTF. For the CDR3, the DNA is TGTGCCAGCAGTTTAGAGTTTGACAGCCCATATGGCTACACCTTC.

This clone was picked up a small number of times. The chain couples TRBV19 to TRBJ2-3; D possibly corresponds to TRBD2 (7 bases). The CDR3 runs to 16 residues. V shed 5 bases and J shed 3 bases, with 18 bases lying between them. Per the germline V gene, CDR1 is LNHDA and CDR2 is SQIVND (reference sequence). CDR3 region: CASSDRGGLLTDTQYF. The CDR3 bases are TGTGCCAGTAGTGATAGGGGGGGACTTCTTACAGATACGCAGTATTTT.

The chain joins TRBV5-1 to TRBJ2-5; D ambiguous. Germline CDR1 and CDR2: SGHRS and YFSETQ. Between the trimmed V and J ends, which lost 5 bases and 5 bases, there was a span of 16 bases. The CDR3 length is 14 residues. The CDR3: CASSSSLGGETQYF. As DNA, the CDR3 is TGCGCCAGCAGTTCGAGTCTGGGTGGGGAGACCCAGTACTTC.

CDR3 amino acids: CAGRTQSSYEQYV. As DNA, the CDR3 is TGTGCCGGAAGGACTCAAAGCTCCTACGAGCAGTACGTC. The rearrangement joins TRBV30 to TRBJ2-7, with D perhaps TRBD2 (5 bases). Trimming stripped 8 bases from V and 0 bases from J, with 14 bases between. CDR1 GTSNPN and CDR2 SVGIG come from the germline V gene (reference sequence). The CDR3 sequence is 13 residues long.

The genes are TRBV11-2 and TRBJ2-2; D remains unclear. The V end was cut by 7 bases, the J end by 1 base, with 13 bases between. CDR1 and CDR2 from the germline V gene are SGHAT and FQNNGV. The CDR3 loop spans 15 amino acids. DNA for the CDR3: TGTGCCAGCACCCCGTTTGGAGTGAACACCGGGGAGCTGTTTTTT. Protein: CASTPFGVNTGELFF. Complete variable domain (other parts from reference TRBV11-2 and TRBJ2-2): EAGVAQSPRYKIIEKRQSVAFWCNPISGHATLYWYQQILGQGPKLLIQFQNNGVVDDSQLPKDRFSAERLKGVDSTLKIQPAKLEDSAVYLCASTPFGVNTGELFFGEGSRLTVL.

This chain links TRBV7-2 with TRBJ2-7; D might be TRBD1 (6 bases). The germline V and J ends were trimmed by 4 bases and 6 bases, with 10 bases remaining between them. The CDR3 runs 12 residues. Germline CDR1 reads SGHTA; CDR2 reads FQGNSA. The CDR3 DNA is TGTGCCAGCAGCTATAGAGGGGGCGAGCAGTACGTC. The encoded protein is CASSYRGGEQYV.

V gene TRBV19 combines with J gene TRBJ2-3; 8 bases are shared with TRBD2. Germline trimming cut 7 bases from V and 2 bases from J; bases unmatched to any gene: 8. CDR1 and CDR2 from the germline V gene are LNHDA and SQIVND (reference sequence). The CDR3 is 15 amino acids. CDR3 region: CASTVAGGITDTQYF. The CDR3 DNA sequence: TGTGCCAGTACTGTGGCGGGAGGTATCACAGATACGCAGTATTTT. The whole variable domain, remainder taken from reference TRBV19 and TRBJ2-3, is DGGITQSPKYLFRKEGQNVTLSCEQNLNHDAMYWYRQDPGQGLRLIYYSQIVNDFQKGDIAEGYSVSREKKESFPLTVTSAQKNPTAFYLCASTVAGGITDTQYFGPGTRLTVL.

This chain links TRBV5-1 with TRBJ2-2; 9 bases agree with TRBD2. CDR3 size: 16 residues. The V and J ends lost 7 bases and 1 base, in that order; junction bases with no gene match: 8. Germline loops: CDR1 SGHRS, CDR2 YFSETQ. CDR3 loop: CASEDLTSGNTGELFF. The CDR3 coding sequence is TGCGCCAGCGAAGACCTGACTAGCGGGAACACCGGGGAGCTGTTTTTT.

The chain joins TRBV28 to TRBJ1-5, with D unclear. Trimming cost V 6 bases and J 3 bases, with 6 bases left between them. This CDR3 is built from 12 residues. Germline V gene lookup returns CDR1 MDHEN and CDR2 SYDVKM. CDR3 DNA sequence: TGTGCCAGCAGACTAACCAATCAGCCCCAGCATTTT. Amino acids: CASRLTNQPQHF. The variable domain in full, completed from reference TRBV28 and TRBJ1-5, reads DVKVTQSSRYLVKRTGEKVFLECVQDMDHENMFWYRQDPGLGLRLIYFSYDVKMKEKGDIPEGYSVSREKKERFSLILESASTNQTSMYLCASRLTNQPQHFGDGTRLSIL.

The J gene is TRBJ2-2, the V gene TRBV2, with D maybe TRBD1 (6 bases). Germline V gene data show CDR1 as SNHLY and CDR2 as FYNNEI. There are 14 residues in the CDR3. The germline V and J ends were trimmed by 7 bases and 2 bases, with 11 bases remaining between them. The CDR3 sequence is CASIRDTNTGELFF. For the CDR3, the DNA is TGTGCCAGCATACGGGACACCAACACCGGGGAGCTGTTTTTT.

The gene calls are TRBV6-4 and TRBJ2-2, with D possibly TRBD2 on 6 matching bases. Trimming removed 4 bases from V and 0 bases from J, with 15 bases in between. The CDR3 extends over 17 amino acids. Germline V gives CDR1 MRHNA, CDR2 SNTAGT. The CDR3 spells CASSALAGPSNTGELFF. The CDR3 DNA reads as TGTGCCAGCAGTGCTTTGGCGGGGCCCTCGAACACCGGGGAGCTGTTTTTT.

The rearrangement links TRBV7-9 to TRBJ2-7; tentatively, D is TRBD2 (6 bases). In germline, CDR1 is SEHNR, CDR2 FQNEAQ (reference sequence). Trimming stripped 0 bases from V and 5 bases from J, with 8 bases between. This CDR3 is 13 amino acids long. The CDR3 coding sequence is TGTGCCAGCAGCTTAGCTGGGGGGAACGAGCAGTACGTC. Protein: CASSLAGGNEQYV.

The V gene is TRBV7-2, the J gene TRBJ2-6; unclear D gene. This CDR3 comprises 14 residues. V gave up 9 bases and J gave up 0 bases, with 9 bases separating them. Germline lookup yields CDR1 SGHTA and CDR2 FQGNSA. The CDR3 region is CASRDASGANVLTF. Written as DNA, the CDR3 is TGTGCCAGTCGTGACGCCTCTGGGGCCAACGTCCTGACTTTC. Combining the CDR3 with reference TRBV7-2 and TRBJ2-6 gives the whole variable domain GAGVSQSPSNKVTEKGKDVELRCDPISGHTALYWYRQSLGQGLEFLIYFQGNSAPDKSGLPSDRFSAERTGGSVSTLTIQRTQQEDSAVYLCASRDASGANVLTFGAGSRLTVL.

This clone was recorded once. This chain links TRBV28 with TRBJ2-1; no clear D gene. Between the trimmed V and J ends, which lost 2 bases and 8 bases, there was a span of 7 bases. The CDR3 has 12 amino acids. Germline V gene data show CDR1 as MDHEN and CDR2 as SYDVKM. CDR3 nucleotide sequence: TGTGCCAGCAGTTTAAAGGGCCATGAGCAGTTCTTC. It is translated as CASSLKGHEQFF. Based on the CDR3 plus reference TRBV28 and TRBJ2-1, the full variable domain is DVKVTQSSRYLVKRTGEKVFLECVQDMDHENMFWYRQDPGLGLRLIYFSYDVKMKEKGDIPEGYSVSREKKERFSLILESASTNQTSMYLCASSLKGHEQFFGPGTRLTVL.

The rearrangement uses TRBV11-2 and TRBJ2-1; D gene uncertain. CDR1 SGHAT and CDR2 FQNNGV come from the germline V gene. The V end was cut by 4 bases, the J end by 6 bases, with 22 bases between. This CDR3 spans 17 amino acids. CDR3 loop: CASSSPTNSRYLNEQFF. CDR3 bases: TGTGCCAGCAGCTCCCCCACAAACTCTCGGTACCTCAATGAGCAGTTCTTC.

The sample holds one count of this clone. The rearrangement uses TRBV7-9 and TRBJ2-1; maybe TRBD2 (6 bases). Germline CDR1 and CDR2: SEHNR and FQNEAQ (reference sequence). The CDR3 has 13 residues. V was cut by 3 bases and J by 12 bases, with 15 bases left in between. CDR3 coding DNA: TGTGCCAGCAGCTTGGGAGGTCAAGTGGGGCAGTTCTTC. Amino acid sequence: CASSLGGQVGQFF.

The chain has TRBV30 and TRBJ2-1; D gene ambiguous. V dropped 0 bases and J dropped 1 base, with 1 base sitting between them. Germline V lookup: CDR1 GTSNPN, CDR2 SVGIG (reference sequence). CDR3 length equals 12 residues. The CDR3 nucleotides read TGTGCCTGGAGTGTATCCTACAATGAGCAGTTCTTC. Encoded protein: CAWSVSYNEQFF.

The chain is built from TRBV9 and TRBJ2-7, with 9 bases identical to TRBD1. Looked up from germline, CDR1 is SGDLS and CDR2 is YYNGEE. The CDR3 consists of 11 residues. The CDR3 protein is CASSGTQGAGV. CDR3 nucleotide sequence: TGTGCCAGCAGCGGTACACAGGGGGCCGGCGTC.

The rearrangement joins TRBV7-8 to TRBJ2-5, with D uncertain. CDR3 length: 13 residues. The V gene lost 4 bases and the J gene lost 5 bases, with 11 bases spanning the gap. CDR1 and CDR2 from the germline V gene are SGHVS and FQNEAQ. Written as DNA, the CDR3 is TGTGCCAGCAGCTCCCCGGCGAGCGAGACCCAGTACTTC. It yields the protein CASSSPASETQYF.

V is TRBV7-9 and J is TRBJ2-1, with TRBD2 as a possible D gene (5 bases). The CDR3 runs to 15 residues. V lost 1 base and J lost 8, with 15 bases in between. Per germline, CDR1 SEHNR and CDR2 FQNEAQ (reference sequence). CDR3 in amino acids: CASSLGGSITYEQFF. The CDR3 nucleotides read TGTGCCAGCAGCTTAGGTGGGAGTATCACGTATGAGCAGTTCTTC.

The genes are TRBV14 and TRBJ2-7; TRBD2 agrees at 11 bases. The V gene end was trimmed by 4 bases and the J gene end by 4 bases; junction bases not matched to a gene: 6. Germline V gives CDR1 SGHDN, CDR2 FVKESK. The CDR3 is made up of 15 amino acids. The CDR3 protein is CASSPRLAGRYEQYF. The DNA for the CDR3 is TGTGCCAGCAGCCCGCGACTAGCGGGAAGGTACGAGCAGTACTTC.

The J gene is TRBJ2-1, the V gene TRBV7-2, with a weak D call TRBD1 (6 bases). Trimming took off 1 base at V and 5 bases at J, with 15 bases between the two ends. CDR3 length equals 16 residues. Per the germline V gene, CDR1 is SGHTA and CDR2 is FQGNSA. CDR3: CASSLEGTRVNNEQFF. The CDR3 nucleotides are TGTGCCAGCAGCTTAGAAGGGACAAGGGTTAACAATGAGCAGTTCTTC.

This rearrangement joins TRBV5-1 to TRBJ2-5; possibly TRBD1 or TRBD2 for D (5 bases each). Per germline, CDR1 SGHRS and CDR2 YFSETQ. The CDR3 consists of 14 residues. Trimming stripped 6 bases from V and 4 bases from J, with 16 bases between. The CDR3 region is CASNLGAPVETQYF. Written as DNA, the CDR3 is TGCGCCAGCAATCTCGGGGCGCCGGTAGAGACCCAGTACTTC. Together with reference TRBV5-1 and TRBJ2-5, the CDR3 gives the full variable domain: KAGVTQTPRYLIKTRGQQVTLSCSPISGHRSVSWYQQTPGQGLQFLFEYFSETQRNKGNFPGRFSGRQFSNSRSEMNVSTLELGDSALYLCASNLGAPVETQYFGPGTRLLVL.

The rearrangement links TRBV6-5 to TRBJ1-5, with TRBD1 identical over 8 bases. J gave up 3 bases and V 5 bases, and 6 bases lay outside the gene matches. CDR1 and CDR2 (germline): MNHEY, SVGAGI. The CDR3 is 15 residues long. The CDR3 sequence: CASSLTGAFNQPQHF. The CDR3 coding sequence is TGTGCCAGCAGTCTGACAGGGGCTTTCAATCAGCCCCAGCATTTT.

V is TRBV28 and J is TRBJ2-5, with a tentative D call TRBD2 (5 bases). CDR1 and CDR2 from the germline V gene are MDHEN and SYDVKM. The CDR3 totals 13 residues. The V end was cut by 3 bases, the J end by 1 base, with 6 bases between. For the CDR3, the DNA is TGTGCCAGCAGTTTTAGCGCCCAAGAGACCCAGTACTTC. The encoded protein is CASSFSAQETQYF.

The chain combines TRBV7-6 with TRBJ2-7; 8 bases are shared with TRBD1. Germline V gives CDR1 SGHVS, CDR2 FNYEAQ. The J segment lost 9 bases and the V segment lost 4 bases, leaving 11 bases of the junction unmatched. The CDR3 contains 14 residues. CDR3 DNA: TGTGCCAGCAGCTCACAGGACAGGGAAGGTATGCAGTACTTC. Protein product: CASSSQDREGMQYF.

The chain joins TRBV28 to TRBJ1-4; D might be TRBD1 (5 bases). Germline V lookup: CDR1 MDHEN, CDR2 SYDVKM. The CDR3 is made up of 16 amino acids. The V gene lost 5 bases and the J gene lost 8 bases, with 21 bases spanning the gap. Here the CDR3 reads CASSPGVRVGEEKLFF. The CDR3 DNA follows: TGTGCCAGCAGTCCTGGGGTCAGGGTAGGAGAGGAAAAACTGTTTTTT.